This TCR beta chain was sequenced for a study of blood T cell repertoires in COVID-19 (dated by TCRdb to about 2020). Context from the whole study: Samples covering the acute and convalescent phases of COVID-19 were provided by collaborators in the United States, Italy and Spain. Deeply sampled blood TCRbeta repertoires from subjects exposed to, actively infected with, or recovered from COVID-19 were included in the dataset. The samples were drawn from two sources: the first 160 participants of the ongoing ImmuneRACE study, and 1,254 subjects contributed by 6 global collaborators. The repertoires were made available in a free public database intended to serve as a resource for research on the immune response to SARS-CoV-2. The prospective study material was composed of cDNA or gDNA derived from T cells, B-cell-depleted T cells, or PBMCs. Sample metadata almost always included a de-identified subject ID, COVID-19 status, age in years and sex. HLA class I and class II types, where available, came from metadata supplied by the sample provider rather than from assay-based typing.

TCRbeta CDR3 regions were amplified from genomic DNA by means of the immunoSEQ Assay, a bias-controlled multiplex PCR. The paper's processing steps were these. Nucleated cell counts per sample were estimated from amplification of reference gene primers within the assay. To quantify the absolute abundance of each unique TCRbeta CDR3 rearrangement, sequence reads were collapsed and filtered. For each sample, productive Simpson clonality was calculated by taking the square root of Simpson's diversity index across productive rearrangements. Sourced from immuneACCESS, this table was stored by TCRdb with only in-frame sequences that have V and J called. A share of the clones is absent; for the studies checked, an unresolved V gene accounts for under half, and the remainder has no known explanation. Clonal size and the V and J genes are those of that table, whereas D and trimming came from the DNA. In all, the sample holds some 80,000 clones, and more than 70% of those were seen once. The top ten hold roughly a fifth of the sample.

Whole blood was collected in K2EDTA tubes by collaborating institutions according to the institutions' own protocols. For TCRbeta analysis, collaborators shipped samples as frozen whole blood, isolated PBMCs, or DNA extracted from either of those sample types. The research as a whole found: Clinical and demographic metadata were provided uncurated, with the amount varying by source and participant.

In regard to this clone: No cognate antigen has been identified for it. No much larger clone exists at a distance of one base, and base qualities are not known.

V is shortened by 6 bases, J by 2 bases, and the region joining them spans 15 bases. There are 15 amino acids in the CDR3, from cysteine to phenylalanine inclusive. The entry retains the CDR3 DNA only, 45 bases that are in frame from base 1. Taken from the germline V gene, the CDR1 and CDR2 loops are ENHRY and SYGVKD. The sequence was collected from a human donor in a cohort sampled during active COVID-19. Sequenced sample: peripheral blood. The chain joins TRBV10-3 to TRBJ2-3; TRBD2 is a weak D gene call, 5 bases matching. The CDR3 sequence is CAIRPSERNTDTQYF. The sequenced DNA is TGTGCCATCAGGCCATCAGAGCGGAACACAGATACGCAGTATTTT.